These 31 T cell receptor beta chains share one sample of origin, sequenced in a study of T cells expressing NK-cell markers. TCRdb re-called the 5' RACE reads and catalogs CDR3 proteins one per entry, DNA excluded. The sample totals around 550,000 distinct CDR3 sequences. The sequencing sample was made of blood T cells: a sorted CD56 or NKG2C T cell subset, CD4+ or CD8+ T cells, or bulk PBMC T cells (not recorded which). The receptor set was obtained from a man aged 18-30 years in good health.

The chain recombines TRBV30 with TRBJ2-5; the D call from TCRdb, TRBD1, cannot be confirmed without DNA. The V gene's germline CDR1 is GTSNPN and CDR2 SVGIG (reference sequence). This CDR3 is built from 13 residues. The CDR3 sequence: CACGTPGRETQYF.

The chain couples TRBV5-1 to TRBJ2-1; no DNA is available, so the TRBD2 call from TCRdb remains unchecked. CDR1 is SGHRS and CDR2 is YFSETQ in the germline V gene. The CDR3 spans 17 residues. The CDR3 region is CASSSKLGMLSNNEQFF.

The CDR3 loop reads CASSPLRTGAQEQFF. V gene TRBV18 combines with J gene TRBJ2-1; as DNA is missing, the TRBD1 call by TCRdb cannot be tested. CDR1 KGHSH and CDR2 LQKENI come from the germline V gene. The CDR3 totals 15 residues.

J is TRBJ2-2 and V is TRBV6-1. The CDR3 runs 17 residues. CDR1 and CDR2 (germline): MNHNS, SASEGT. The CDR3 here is CASSEGSRLVNTGELFF.

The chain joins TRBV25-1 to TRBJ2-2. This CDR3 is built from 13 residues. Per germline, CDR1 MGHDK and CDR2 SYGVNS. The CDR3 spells CASSEEGAGELFF.

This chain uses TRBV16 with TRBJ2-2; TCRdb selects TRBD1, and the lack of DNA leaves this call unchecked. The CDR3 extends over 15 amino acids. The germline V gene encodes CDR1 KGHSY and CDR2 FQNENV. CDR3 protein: CASSHGQGDTGELFF. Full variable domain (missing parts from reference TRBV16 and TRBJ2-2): GEEVAQTPKHLVRGEGQKAKLYCAPIKGHSYVFWYQQVLKNEFKFLISFQNENVFDETGMPKERFSAKCLPNSPCSLEIQATKLEDSAVYFCASSHGQGDTGELFFGEGSRLTVL.

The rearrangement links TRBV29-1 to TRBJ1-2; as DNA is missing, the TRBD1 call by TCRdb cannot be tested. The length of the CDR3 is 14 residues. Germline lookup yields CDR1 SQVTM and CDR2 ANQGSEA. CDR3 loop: CSVGTAIINYGYTF.

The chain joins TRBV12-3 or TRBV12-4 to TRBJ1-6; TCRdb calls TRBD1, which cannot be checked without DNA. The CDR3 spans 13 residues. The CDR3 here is CASSGRKNSPLHF.

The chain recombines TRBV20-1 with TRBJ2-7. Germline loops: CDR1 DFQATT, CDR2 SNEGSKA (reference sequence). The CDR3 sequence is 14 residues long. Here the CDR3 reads CSARTSLFSYEQYF.

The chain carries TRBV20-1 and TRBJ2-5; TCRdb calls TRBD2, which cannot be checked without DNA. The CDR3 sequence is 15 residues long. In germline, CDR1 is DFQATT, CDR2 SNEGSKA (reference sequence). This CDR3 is CSAPLAGGLLETQYF.

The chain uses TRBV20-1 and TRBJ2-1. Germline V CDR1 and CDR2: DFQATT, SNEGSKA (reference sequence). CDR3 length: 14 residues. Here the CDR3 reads CSARAVVGGNEQFF.

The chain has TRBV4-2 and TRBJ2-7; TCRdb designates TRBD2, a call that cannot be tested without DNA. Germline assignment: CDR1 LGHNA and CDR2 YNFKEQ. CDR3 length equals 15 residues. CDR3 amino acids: CASSHQREGTYEQYF.

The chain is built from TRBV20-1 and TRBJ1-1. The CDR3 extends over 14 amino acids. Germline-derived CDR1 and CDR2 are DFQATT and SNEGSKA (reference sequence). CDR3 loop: CSARDREANAEAFF.

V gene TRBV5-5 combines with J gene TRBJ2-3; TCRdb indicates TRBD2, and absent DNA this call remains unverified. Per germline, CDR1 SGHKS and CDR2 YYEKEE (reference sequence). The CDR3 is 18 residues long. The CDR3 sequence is CASSRTSRTPLKTDTQYF.

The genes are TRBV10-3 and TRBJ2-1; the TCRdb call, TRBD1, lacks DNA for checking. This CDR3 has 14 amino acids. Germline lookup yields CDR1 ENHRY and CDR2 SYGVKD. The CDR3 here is CAIRGQGPYNEQFF.

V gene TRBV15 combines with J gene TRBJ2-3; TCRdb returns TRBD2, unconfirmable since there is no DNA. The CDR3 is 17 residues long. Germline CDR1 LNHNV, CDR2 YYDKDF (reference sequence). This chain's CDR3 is CATSRVQGMGGIYTQYF.

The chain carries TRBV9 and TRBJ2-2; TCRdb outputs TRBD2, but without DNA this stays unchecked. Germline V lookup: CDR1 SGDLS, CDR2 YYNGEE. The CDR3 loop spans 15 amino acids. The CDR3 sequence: CASSSNRSSHRELFF.

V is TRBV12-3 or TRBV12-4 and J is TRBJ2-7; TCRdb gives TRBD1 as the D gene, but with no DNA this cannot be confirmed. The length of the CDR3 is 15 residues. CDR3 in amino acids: CASSLSHIGGHEQYF.

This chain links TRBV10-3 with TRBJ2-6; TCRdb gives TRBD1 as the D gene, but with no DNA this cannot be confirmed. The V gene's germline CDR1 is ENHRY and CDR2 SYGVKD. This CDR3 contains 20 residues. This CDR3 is CAISRDRANRHISGANVLTF.

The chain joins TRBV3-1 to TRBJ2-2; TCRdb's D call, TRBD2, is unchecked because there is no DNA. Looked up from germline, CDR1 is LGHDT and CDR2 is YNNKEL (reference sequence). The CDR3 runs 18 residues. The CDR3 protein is CASSQEGWEGPNTGELFF.

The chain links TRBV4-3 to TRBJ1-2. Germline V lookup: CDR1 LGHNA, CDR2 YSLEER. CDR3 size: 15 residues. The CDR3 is CASSQDLSPNYGYTF.

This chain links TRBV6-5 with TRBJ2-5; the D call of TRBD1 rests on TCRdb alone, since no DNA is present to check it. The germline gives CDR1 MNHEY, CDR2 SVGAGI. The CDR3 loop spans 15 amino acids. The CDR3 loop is CASKLLGPPRETQYF.

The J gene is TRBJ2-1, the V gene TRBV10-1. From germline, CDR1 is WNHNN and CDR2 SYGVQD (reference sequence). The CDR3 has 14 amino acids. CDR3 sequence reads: CASSESGNSNEQFF.

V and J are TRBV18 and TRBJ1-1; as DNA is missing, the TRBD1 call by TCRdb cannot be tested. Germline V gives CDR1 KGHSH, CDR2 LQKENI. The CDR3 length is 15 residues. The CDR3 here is CASSPSRGMNTEAFF.

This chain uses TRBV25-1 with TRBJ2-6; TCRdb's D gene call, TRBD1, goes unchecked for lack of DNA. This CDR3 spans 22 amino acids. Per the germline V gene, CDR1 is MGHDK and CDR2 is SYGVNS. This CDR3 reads CASSEWPTDRDGVYSGANVLTF.

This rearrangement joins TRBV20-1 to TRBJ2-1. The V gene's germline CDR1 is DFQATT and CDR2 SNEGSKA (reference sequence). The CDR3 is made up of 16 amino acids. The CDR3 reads CSASPTGMDSANEQFF.

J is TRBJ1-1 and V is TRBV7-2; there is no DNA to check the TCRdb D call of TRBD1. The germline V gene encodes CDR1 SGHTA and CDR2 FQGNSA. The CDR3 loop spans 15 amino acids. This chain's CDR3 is CASRLTRGMNTEAFF.

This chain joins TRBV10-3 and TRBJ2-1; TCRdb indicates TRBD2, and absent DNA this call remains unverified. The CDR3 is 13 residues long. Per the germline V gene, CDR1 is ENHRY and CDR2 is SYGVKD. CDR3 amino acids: CATSSGKPNEQFF.

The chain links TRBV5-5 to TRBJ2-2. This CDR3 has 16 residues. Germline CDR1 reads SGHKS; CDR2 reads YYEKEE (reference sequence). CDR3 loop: CASSLSSQTHTGELFF.

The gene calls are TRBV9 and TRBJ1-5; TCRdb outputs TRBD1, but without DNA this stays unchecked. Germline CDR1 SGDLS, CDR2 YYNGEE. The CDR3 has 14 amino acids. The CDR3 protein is CASSDRDRGQPQHF.

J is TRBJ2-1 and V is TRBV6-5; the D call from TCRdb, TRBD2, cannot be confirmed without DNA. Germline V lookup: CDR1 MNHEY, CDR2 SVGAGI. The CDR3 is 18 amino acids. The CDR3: CASVYSMASGSFHNEQFF.